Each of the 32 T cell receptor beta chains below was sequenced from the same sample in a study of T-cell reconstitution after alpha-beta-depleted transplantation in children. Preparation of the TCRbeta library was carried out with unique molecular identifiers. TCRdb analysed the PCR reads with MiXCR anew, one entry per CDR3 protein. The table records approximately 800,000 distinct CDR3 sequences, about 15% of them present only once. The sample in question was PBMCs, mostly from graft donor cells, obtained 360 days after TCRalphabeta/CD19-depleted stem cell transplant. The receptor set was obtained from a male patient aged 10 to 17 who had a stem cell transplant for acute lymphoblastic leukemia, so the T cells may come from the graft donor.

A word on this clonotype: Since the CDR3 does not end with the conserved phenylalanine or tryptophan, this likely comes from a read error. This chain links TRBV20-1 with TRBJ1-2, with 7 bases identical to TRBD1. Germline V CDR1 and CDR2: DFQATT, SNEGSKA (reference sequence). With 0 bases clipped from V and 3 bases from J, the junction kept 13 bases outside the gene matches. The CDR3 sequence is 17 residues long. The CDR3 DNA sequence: TGCAGTGCTAGAGATCGGACAGGTGGGAGTGGGGACTATGGCTACACCTCC. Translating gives CSARDRTGGSGDYGYTS.

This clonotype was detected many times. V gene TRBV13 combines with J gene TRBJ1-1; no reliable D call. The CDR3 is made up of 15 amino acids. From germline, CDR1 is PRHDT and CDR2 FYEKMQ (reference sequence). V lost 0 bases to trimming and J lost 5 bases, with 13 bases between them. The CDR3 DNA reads TGTGCCAGCAGCTTAGGCGGAGTAGGAAGGACTGAAGCTTTCTTT. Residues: CASSLGGVGRTEAFF. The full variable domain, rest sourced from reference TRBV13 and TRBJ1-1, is AAGVIQSPRHLIKEKRETATLKCYPIPRHDTVYWYQQGPGQDPQFLISFYEKMQSDKGSIPDRFSAQQFSDYHSELNMSSLELGDSALYFCASSLGGVGRTEAFFGQGTRLTVV.

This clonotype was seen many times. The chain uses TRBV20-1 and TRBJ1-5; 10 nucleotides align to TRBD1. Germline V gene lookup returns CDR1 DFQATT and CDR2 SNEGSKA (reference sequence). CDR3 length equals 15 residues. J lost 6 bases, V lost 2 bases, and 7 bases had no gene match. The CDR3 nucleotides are TGCAGTGCTAGAAGCGACAGGGGGCTTGGTCAGCCCCAGCATTTT. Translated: CSARSDRGLGQPQHF.

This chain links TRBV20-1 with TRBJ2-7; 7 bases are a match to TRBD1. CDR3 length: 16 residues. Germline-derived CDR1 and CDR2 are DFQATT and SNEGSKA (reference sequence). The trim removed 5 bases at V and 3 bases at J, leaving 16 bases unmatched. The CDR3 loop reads CSAQLNRDSQYYEQYF. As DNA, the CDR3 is TGCAGTGCTCAGCTAAACCGGGACAGCCAATACTACGAGCAGTACTTC.

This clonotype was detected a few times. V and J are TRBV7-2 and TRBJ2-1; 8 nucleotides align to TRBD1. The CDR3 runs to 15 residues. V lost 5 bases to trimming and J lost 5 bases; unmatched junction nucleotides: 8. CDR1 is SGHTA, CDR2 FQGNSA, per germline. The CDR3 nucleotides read TGTGCCAGCAGCCCAGGGGGCGCGACTCACAATGAGCAGTTCTTC. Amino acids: CASSPGGATHNEQFF.

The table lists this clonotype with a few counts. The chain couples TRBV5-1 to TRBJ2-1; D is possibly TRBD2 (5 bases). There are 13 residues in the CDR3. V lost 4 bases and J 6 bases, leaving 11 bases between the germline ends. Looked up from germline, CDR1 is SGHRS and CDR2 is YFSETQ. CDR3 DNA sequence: TGCGCCAGCAGCCCCGGACTCCCCAATGAGCAGTTCTTC. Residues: CASSPGLPNEQFF.

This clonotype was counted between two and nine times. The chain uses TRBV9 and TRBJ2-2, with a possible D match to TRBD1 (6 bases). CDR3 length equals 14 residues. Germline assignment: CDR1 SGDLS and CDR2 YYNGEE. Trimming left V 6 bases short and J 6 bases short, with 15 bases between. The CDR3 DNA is TGTGCCAGCAACCGGACAGTTGGGGCCGGGGAGCTGTTTTTT. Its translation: CASNRTVGAGELFF.

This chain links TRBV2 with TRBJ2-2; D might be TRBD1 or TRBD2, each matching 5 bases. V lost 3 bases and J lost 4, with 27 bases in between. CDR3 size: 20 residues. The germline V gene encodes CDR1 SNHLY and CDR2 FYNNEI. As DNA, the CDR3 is TGTGCCAGCAGTGATCTTGTCGGGACGACGTTCGATACGGGCACCGGGGAGCTGTTTTTT. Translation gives CASSDLVGTTFDTGTGELFF.

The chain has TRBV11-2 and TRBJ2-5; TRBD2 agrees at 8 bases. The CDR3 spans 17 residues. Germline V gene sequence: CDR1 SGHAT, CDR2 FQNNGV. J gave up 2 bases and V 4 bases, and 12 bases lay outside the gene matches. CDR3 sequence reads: CASSSFLSGDYQETQYF. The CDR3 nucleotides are TGTGCCAGCAGCTCCTTCCTTAGCGGGGATTATCAAGAGACCCAGTACTTC. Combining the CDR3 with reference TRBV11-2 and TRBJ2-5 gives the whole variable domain EAGVAQSPRYKIIEKRQSVAFWCNPISGHATLYWYQQILGQGPKLLIQFQNNGVVDDSQLPKDRFSAERLKGVDSTLKIQPAKLEDSAVYLCASSSFLSGDYQETQYFGPGTRLLVL.

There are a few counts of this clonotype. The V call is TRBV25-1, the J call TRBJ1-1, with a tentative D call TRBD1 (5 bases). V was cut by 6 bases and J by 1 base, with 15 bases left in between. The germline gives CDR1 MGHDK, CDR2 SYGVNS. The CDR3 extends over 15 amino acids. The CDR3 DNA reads TGTGCCAGCAGCTTACCTGGGACGAAGAACACTGAAGCTTTCTTT. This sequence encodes CASSLPGTKNTEAFF.

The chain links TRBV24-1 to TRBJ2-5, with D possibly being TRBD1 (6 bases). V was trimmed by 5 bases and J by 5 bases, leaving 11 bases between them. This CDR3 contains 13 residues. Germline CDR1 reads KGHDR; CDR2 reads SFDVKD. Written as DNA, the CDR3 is TGTGCCACCAGTGCGGACAGTGTCGAGACCCAGTACTTC. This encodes CATSADSVETQYF.

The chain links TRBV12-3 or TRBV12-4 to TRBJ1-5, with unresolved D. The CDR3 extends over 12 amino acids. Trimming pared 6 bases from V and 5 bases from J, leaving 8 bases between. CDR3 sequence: CASSPSDQPQHF. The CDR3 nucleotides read TGTGCCAGCAGCCCCTCGGATCAGCCCCAGCATTTT.

CDR3 bases: TGTGCCAGCAGCGTAGCCTGGGTTGGTGGTGAGCAGTTCTTC. Its translation: CASSVAWVGGEQFF. The chain has TRBV9 and TRBJ2-1; D is undetermined. CDR1 SGDLS and CDR2 YYNGEE come from the germline V gene. V was trimmed by 0 bases and J by 9 bases, leaving 13 bases between them. There are 14 residues in the CDR3.

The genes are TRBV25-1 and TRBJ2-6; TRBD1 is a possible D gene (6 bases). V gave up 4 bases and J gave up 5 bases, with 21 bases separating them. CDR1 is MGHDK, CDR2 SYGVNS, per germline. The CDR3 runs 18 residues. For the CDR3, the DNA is TGTGCCAGCAGTGGCCCTCCGGGACATCCGTCTTGGGCCAACGTCCTGACTTTC. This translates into CASSGPPGHPSWANVLTF.

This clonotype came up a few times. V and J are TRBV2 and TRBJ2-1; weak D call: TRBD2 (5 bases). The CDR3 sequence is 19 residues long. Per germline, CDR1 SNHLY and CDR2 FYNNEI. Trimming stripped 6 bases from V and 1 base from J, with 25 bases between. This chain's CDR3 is CASSGSSGKVVMSYNEQFF. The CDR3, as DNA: TGTGCCAGCAGCGGATCTTCGGGGAAAGTTGTAATGTCCTACAATGAGCAGTTCTTC.

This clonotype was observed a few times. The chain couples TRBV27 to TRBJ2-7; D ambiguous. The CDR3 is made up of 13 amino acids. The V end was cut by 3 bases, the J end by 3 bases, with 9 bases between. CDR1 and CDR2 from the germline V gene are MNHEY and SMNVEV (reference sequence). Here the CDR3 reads CASSFRIYYEQYF. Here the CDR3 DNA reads TGTGCCAGCAGTTTCCGGATTTACTACGAGCAGTACTTC.

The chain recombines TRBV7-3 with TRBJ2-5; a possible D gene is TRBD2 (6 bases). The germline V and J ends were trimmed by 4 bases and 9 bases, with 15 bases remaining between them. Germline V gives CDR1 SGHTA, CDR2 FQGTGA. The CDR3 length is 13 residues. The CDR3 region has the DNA TGTGCCAGCAGCTATGCCGGGAGTGAGGCCCAGTACTTC. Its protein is CASSYAGSEAQYF. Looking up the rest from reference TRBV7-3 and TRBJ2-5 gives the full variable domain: GAGVSQTPSNKVTEKGKYVELRCDPISGHTALYWYRQSLGQGPEFLIYFQGTGAADDSGLPNDRFFAVRPEGSVSTLKIQRTERGDSAVYLCASSYAGSEAQYFGPGTRLLVL.

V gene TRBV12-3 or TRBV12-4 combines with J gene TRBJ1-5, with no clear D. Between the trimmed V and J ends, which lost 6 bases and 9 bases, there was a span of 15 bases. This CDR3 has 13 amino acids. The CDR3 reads CASSPMSLGPQHF. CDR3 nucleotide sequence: TGTGCCAGCAGCCCAATGTCGTTGGGGCCCCAGCATTTT.

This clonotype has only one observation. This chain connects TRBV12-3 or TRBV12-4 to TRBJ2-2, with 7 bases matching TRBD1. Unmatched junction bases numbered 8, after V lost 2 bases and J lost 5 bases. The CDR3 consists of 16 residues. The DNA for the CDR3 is TGTGCCAGCAGTTTAAGGGATAGGGGGCAAACCGGGGAGCTGTTTTTT. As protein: CASSLRDRGQTGELFF.

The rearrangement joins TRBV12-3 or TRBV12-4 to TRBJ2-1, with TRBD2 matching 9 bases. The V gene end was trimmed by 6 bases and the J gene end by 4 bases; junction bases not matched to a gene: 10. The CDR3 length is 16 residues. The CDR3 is CASSPPPSGNYNEQFF. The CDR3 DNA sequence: TGTGCCAGCAGCCCGCCCCCTAGCGGGAATTACAATGAGCAGTTCTTC.

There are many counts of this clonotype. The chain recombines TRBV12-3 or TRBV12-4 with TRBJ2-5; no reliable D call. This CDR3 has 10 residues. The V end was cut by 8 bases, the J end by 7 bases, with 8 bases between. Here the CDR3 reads CASALGTQYF. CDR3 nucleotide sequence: TGTGCCAGCGCTTTAGGGACCCAGTACTTC.

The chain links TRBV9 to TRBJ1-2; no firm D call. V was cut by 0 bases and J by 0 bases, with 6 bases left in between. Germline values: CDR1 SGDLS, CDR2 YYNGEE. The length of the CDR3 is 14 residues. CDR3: CASSVGGSNYGYTF. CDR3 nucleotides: TGTGCCAGCAGCGTAGGCGGATCTAACTATGGCTACACCTTC.

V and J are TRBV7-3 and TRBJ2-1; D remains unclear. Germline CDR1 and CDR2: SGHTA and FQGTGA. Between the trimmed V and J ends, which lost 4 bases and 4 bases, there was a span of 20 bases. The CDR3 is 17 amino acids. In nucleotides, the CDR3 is TGTGCCAGCAGCTCCTCACCCCGATCCCTACCTTACAATGAGCAGTTCTTC. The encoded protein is CASSSSPRSLPYNEQFF.

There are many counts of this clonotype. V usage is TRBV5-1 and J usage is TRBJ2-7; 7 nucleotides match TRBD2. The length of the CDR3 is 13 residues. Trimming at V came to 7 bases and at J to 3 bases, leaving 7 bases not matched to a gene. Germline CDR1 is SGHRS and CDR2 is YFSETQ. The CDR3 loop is CASGTGGGYEQYF. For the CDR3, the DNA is TGCGCCAGCGGAACGGGAGGAGGCTACGAGCAGTACTTC.

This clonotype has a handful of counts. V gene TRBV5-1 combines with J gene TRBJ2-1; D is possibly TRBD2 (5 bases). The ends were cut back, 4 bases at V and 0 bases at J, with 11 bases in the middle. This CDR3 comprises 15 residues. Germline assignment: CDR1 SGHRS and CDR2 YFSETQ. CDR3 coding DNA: TGCGCCAGCAGCCCTAGCCCAAACTCCTACAATGAGCAGTTCTTC. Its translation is CASSPSPNSYNEQFF.

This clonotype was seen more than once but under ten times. The CDR3 bases are TGCGCCAGCAGTTACTACAGGGGTGGGGACTACACCTTC. Its protein product is CASSYYRGGDYTF. V usage is TRBV5-1 and J usage is TRBJ1-2; 7 bases map to TRBD1. Trimming took 5 bases from V and 10 from J; bases not matched to a gene: 11. Germline assignment: CDR1 SGHRS and CDR2 YFSETQ. The CDR3 spans 13 residues.

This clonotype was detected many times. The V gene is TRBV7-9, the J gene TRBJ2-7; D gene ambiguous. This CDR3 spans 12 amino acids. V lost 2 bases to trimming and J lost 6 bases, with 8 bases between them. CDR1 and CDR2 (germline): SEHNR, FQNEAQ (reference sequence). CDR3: CASSLSPSEQYF. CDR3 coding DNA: TGTGCCAGCAGCTTAAGCCCCTCCGAGCAGTACTTC.

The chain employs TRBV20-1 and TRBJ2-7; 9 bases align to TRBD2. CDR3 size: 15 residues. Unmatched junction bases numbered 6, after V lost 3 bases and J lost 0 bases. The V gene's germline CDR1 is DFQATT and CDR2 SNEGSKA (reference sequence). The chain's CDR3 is CSASPVTSGSYEQYF. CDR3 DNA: TGCAGTGCTAGTCCAGTGACTAGCGGCTCCTACGAGCAGTACTTC.

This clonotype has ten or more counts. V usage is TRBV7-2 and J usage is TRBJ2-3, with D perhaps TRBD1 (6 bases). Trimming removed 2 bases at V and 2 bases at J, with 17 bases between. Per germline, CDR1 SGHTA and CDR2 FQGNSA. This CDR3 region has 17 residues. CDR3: CASSLSINRAPTDTQYF. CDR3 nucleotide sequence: TGTGCCAGCAGCTTATCGATAAACAGGGCCCCCACAGATACGCAGTATTTT. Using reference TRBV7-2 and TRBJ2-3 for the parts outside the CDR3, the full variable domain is GAGVSQSPSNKVTEKGKDVELRCDPISGHTALYWYRQSLGQGLEFLIYFQGNSAPDKSGLPSDRFSAERTGGSVSTLTIQRTQQEDSAVYLCASSLSINRAPTDTQYFGPGTRLTVL.

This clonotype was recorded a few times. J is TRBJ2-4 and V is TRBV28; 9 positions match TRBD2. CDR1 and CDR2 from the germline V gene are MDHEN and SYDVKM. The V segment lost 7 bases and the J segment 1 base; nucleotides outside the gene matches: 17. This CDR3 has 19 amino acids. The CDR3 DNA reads TGTGCCAGCAACCAAGAGGCGGGAGGGCCAGGTTTGGCCAAAAACATTCAGTACTTC. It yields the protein CASNQEAGGPGLAKNIQYF.

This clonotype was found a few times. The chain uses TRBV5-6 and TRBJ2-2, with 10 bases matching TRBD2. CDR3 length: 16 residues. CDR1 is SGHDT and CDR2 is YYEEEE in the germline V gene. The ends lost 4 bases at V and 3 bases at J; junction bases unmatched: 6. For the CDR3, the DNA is TGTGCCAGCAGCCTACTAGCGGGATGGGACACCGGGGAGCTGTTTTTT. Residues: CASSLLAGWDTGELFF. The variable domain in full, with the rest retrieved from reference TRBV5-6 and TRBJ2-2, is DAGVTQSPTHLIKTRGQQVTLRCSPKSGHDTVSWYQQALGQGPQFIFQYYEEEERQRGNFPDRFSGHQFPNYSSELNVNALLLGDSALYLCASSLLAGWDTGELFFGEGSRLTVL.

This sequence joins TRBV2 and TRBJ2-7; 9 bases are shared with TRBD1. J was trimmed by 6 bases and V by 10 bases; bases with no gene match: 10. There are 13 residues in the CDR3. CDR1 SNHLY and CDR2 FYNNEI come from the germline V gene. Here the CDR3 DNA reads TGTGCCACCTACGGGACAGGGAGGGTCGAGCAGTACTTC. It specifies CATYGTGRVEQYF.